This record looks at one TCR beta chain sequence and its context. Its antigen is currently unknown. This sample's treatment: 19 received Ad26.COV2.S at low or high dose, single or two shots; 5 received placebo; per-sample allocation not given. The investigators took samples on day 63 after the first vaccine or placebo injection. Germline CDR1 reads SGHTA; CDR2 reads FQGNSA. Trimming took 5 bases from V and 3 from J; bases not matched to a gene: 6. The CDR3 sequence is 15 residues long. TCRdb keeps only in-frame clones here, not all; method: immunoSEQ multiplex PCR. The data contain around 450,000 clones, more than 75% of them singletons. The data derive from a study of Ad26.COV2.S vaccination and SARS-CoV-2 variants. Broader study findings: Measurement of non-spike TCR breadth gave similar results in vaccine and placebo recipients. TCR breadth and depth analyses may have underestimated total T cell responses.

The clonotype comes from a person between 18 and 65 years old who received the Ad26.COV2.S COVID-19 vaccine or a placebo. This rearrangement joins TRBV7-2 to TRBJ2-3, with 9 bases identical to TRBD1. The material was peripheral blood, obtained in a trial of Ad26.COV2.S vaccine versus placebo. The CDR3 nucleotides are TGTGCCAGCAGCGGAACAGGGGGCGGAACAGATACGCAGTATTTT. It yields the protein CASSGTGGGTDTQYF.